The clone carrying this TCR beta chain has a single count. Antigen specificity is unknown. The sample carries other DNA sequences with the same CDR3. Trimming cost V 6 bases and J 4 bases; bases outside gene matches: 10. The germline CDR1 and CDR2 sequences are SGHTA and FQGNSA. The CDR3 has 17 amino acids. The sample originates from a study of shared clonotypes between healthy human individuals. Study-wide results and limits: Rarefaction demonstrated incomplete sorted-subset sequencing despite large depth. A generally larger estimated richness was seen in naive subsets than in memory subsets.

Methods used by the authors: Filtering of immunoSEQ junctional sequences could not match full-length read filtering. Clones were read by immunoSEQ multiplex PCR, and TCRdb kept only the in-frame ones, dropping some. That table is the source of V, J and clone size, and D and trimming were worked out from the DNA. The sample shows approximately 980,000 clones, around three quarters of them seen only once. The sequence was collected from a man aged 18 to 30 in good health. Specimen: memory CD4+ T cells sorted from blood. Subset indicated: CD45RA-negative fraction. The chain carries TRBV7-2 and TRBJ2-2; 11 bases fit TRBD2. CDR3 DNA sequence: TGTGCCAGCAGTCCCCCGGGGCTAGCGGGAGGCACCGGGGAGCTGTTTTTT. It specifies CASSPPGLAGGTGELFF.